This T cell receptor (beta chain) emerged from a study of blood T cell repertoires in COVID-19. Background on the study: Sources were T cells, B-cell-depleted T cells, or PBMCs; the material itself was cDNA or gDNA.

The germline gives CDR1 LGHDT, CDR2 YNNKEL (reference sequence). The CDR3 covers 16 residues. V was trimmed by 4 bases and J by 0 bases, leaving 13 bases between them. Authors' methods: Nucleated cell counts were estimated from reference gene primer amplification. TCRdb keeps only in-frame clones here, not all; method: immunoSEQ multiplex PCR. V and J calls and clone size are as listed in that table; D and trimming were resolved from the DNA. Seen here are 88,000 or so clones, approximately 90% observed once, and the top ten hold less than 2.5%. The chain recombines TRBV3-1 (or the pseudogene TRBV3-2) with TRBJ2-4; D gene uncertain. This receptor was identified in a man aged 45-65 years with acute or convalescent COVID-19. The specimen sequenced was peripheral blood. The CDR3 nucleotides are TGTGCCAGCAGCCTACTCTCCCGATTAGCCAAAAACATTCAGTACTTC. Its translation is CASSLLSRLAKNIQYF.